This TCR beta chain derives from a study of T-cell memory formation after mild COVID-19. Via MiXCR, TCRdb re-called the 5' RACE reads, giving one row per CDR3 protein. The table includes around 200,000 distinct CDR3 sequences, less than 20% detected once. This clonotype was picked up a small number of times. Germline V CDR1 and CDR2: DFQATT, SNEGSKA (reference sequence). The CDR3 covers 16 residues. The ends were cut back, 4 bases at V and 2 bases at J, with 18 bases in the middle. The clonotype originates from a man between 18 and 35 years old who had mild COVID-19 (a few samples of this study predate the infection). Cell type and time point are not known. V usage is TRBV20-1 and J usage is TRBJ1-5; a weak D match, TRBD1 (6 bases). Source material: PBMCs or a T cell subset sorted from them (not recorded which). Written as DNA, the CDR3 is TGCAGTGCTACTGGGAGGGGGTTCTTTCGCAATCAGCCCCAGCATTTT. Its protein is CSATGRGFFRNQPQHF.